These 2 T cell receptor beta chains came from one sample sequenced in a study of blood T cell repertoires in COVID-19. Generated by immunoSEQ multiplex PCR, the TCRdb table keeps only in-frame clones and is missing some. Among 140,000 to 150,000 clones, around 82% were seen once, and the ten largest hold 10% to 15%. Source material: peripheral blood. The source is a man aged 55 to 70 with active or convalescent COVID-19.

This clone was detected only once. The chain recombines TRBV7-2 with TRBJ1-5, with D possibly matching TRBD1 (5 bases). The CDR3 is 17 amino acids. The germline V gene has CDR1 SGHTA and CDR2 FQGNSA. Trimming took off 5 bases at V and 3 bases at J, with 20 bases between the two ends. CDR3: CASSLFRGARSNQPQHF. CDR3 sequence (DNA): TGTGCCAGCAGCCTTTTCCGTGGGGCCCGCTCCAATCAGCCCCAGCATTTT.

The DNA for the CDR3 is TGTGCCTCTCGGGAGGATTCAATTATTCGCTACACCTTC. It codes for CASREDSIIRYTF. This chain connects TRBV6-5 to TRBJ1-2, with D hard to call. The CDR3 spans 13 residues. The V end lost 11 bases, the J end lost 9 bases, and 22 bases lay between the germline ends. Germline CDR1 MNHEY, CDR2 SVGAGI.